This T cell receptor (beta chain) was found in a study of blood T cell repertoires in COVID-19. In the study overall: Nucleic acid was either cDNA or gDNA, and it came from T cells, B-cell-depleted T cells, or PBMCs.

The repertoire was sequenced with immunoSEQ multiplex PCR; TCRdb's copy has only in-frame clones and lacks some. The profile shows about 160,000 clones, 70% to 80% of them singletons. The CDR3 sequence is 12 residues long. Germline-derived CDR1 and CDR2 are LNHDA and SQIVND (reference sequence). Trimming took 3 bases from V and 11 from J, leaving 13 bases between them. The source of this sequence is a woman aged 55-75 years with COVID-19, enrolled during active disease. The sequencing input was peripheral blood. This chain connects TRBV19 to TRBJ1-1; the D gene is possibly TRBD1 (6 bases). DNA for the CDR3: TGTGCCAGTAGTATCCCCGACAGGCCGGCTTTCTTT. It is translated as CASSIPDRPAFF.